The clone carrying this T cell receptor (beta chain) occurred a few times. There are 14 residues in the CDR3. V lost 7 bases and J lost 0, with 12 bases in between. Germline V gene data show CDR1 as SQVTM and CDR2 as ANQGSEA. This entry is derived from a study of blood T cell repertoires in COVID-19. Study-wide context: Italy, Spain and the United States were the sources of the convalescent and acute COVID-19 samples. The cDNA or gDNA used as material had been derived from T cells, B-cell-depleted T cells, or PBMCs.

In the original workflow: Estimation of nucleated cell counts relied on the amplification of reference gene primers. Libraries were prepared by immunoSEQ multiplex PCR; TCRdb keeps only in-frame clonotypes and omits some of them. The D gene and trimming were derived from the DNA, and the V and J assignments and clone size from that table. The sample lists roughly 60,000 clones; 70% to 85% were seen once. The chain employs TRBV29-1 and TRBJ1-4; D perhaps matches TRBD1 (6 bases). The sequence came from a man aged 60-69 years with acute or convalescent COVID-19. Material: peripheral blood. CDR3 nucleotides: TGCAGCGCCATGGACAGCTCAACTAATGAAAAACTGTTTTTT. This gives the protein CSAMDSSTNEKLFF.